This paragraph covers one T cell receptor beta chain sequence. In the original processing: Estimation of nucleated cell counts was performed using reference gene primer amplification. Measured with immunoSEQ multiplex PCR; TCRdb has only the in-frame clones, and not every one. The V and J calls and clone size come from that table; D and trimming were worked out from the DNA. Found here are a few hundred thousand clones, approximately 91% of them singletons; the top ten hold 1.2%. Adults between roughly 18 and 95 years of age took part from about 24 US areas. Researchers sorted participants into cohorts using their self-reported clinical history. This sample was taken from a study of blood T cell repertoires in COVID-19. The overall study: Acute and convalescent COVID-19 samples came from the United States, Italy and Spain.

This CDR3 spans 14 amino acids. Deletions cut 7 bases from V and 6 bases from J, with 16 bases between. Germline V gene data show CDR1 as LNHDA and CDR2 as SQIVND (reference sequence). This receptor was obtained from a human donor in a cohort exposed to, infected with or recovered from COVID-19 (not recorded which). The donor label of this sample is uncertain. The sample taken for sequencing was PBMCs or T cells enriched from blood (not recorded which). The V call is TRBV19, the J call TRBJ1-5, with D possibly being TRBD1 (6 bases). The CDR3 DNA is TGTGCCAGTACCTACTCCTCGGACAGTCAGCCCCAGCATTTT. Translation: CASTYSSDSQPQHF.